This passage covers 24 T cell receptor beta chains from one sample sequenced in a study of glioma-infiltrating T cells after dendritic cell vaccination. The method was immunoSEQ multiplex PCR; TCRdb's version includes in-frame clones alone and lacks a portion of them. The sample comprises approximately 50,000 clones, 70% to 90% of which are singletons, and 9% rests with the top ten. Described time point: after dendritic cell vaccination, including at tumor progression/relapse. The input for sequencing was blood, taken after dendritic cell vaccination. Receptors were obtained from a human donor with glioblastoma.

This clone appeared a single time. The V gene is TRBV9, the J gene TRBJ2-5; TRBD2 matches at 10 bases. Germline V gene data show CDR1 as SGDLS and CDR2 as YYNGEE. J gave up 4 bases and V 3 bases, and 15 bases lay outside the gene matches. CDR3 size: 18 residues. CDR3 DNA: TGTGCCAGCAGCGCCCAAGGAGCGGGGGGGCCTATCGGAGAGACCCAGTACTTC. Translating it yields CASSAQGAGGPIGETQYF.

As for this clone: In the same sample, other DNA sequences code for this CDR3. The rearrangement uses TRBV9 and TRBJ2-2, with 11 bases identical to TRBD2. The CDR3 has 18 amino acids. Germline V lookup: CDR1 SGDLS, CDR2 YYNGEE. The V segment lost 3 bases and the J segment 0 bases; nucleotides outside the gene matches: 7. CDR3 loop: CASSAGRLAGTNTGELFF. In DNA form, the CDR3 reads TGTGCCAGCAGCGCCGGCAGACTAGCGGGAACGAACACCGGGGAGCTGTTTTTT.

The J gene is TRBJ2-1, the V gene TRBV2; 8 nucleotides align to TRBD2. V gave up 1 base and J gave up 14 bases; unmatched junction bases: 4. The CDR3 totals 12 residues. The V gene's germline CDR1 is SNHLY and CDR2 FYNNEI. This CDR3 is CASSEDILAEFF. In nucleotides, the CDR3 is TGTGCCAGCAGTGAAGATATACTAGCGGAGTTCTTC. The full variable domain, its missing parts supplied by reference TRBV2 and TRBJ2-1, is EPEVTQTPSHQVTQMGQEVILRCVPISNHLYFYWYRQILGQKVEFLVSFYNNEISEKSEIFDDQFSVERPDGSNFTLKIRSTKLEDSAMYFCASSEDILAEFFGPGTRLTVL.

The count of this clone is one. The CDR3 region is CASSYARDTEAFF. CDR3 coding DNA: TGTGCCAGCAGTTACGCCCGGGACACTGAAGCTTTCTTT. J is TRBJ1-1 and V is TRBV6-5; D not certain. Germline loops: CDR1 MNHEY, CDR2 SVGAGI. CDR3 length: 13 amino acids. Deletions cut 2 bases from V and 3 bases from J, with 7 bases between.

The chain recombines TRBV15 with TRBJ1-4; 7 bases map to TRBD1. With V trimmed by 0 bases and J by 7 bases, 2 bases remained unmatched. The V gene's germline CDR1 is LNHNV and CDR2 YYDKDF (reference sequence). The CDR3 has 14 amino acids. In DNA form, the CDR3 reads TGTGCCACCAGCAGAGACCGACAGGGTGAAAAACTGTTTTTT. Its translation: CATSRDRQGEKLFF.

The chain combines TRBV28 with TRBJ1-5; D remains ambiguous. Germline-derived CDR1 and CDR2 are MDHEN and SYDVKM. The CDR3 length is 15 residues. Trimming cost V 3 bases and J 2 bases, with 11 bases left between them. CDR3 amino acids: CASSFPGSGNQPQHF. The CDR3 nucleotides are TGTGCCAGCAGTTTCCCGGGATCGGGCAATCAGCCCCAGCATTTT.

This chain connects TRBV29-1 to TRBJ1-1; D not resolved. Deletions cut 0 bases from V and 11 bases from J, with 4 bases between. The CDR3 is 9 residues long. CDR1 SQVTM and CDR2 ANQGSEA come from the germline V gene. The CDR3 region is CSVEERAFF. The CDR3 nucleotides read TGCAGCGTTGAAGAGAGGGCTTTCTTT.

This rearrangement joins TRBV5-1 to TRBJ2-7, with 8 bases fitting TRBD2. V trimming: 1 base; J trimming: 3 bases; junction bases outside the gene matches: 6. The CDR3 is made up of 15 amino acids. Germline V lookup: CDR1 SGHRS, CDR2 YFSETQ. The CDR3 region has the DNA TGCGCCAGCAGCTTGTCCGCTAGCGGGTTCTACGAGCAGTACTTC. Protein sequence: CASSLSASGFYEQYF.

This clone occurred once. The gene calls are TRBV5-8 and TRBJ2-7, with D hard to call. The V end was cut by 0 bases, the J end by 5 bases, with 12 bases between. CDR3 length equals 14 residues. In germline, CDR1 is SGHTS, CDR2 YDEGEE. CDR3 residues: CASSLVVGFHEQYF. CDR3 bases: TGTGCCAGCAGCTTGGTGGTCGGGTTCCACGAGCAGTACTTC.

The J gene is TRBJ2-1, the V gene TRBV15; 11 nucleotides agree with TRBD1. The ends lost 3 bases at V and 7 bases at J; junction bases unmatched: 8. This CDR3 is 16 amino acids long. Germline assignment: CDR1 LNHNV and CDR2 YYDKDF (reference sequence). The CDR3 here is CATSRYLDRGQNEQFF. The CDR3 region has the DNA TGTGCCACCAGCAGGTACCTGGACAGGGGGCAAAATGAGCAGTTCTTC.

This clone was observed a single time. The CDR3 spells CASSPRAGMSSGEPAGQFF. CDR3 DNA sequence: TGTGCCAGCTCACCAAGGGCAGGGATGTCTAGCGGGGAACCCGCTGGGCAGTTCTTC. The chain links TRBV18 to TRBJ2-1, with 9 bases lining up with TRBD2. The CDR3 totals 19 residues. CDR1 KGHSH and CDR2 LQKENI come from the germline V gene. With 2 bases clipped from V and 12 bases from J, the junction kept 23 bases outside the gene matches.

This clone was seen more than once but under ten times. V gene TRBV15 combines with J gene TRBJ2-3, with a possible D match to TRBD1 (6 bases). Germline values: CDR1 LNHNV, CDR2 YYDKDF (reference sequence). This CDR3 region has 16 residues. With 4 bases removed from V and 2 bases from J, the gap between germline ends came to 16 bases. DNA of the CDR3: TGTGCCACCAGCAATGGACAGTTTCTCAACACAGATACGCAGTATTTT. Encoded protein: CATSNGQFLNTDTQYF.

The chain joins TRBV14 to TRBJ1-2, with D possibly matching TRBD1 (5 bases). This CDR3 contains 13 residues. Trimming pared 2 bases from V and 8 bases from J, leaving 12 bases between. Germline loops: CDR1 SGHDN, CDR2 FVKESK. The CDR3 loop reads CASSQLGLTGYTF. The CDR3 DNA is TGTGCCAGCAGCCAATTGGGGCTTACGGGCTACACCTTC.

This sequence joins TRBV4-3 and TRBJ2-7, with 8 bases fitting TRBD1. The J segment lost 1 base and the V segment lost 1 base, leaving 3 bases of the junction unmatched. The CDR3 sequence is 15 residues long. From germline, CDR1 is LGHNA and CDR2 YSLEER. The CDR3 spells CASSQGTGKSYEQYF. The CDR3 region has the DNA TGCGCCAGCAGCCAAGGGACAGGGAAATCCTACGAGCAGTACTTC.

The CDR3 loop is CASSELAGISVQYF. CDR3 sequence (DNA): TGTGCCAGCAGTGAACTAGCGGGGATCTCGGTGCAGTACTTC. This chain connects TRBV6-4 to TRBJ2-7; 10 positions match TRBD2. Looked up from germline, CDR1 is MRHNA and CDR2 is SNTAGT. The CDR3 consists of 14 residues. Losses at the gene ends were 3 bases for V and 9 bases for J; bases not matched to a gene: 8.

This chain uses TRBV7-3 with TRBJ1-5, with 9 bases lining up with TRBD1. Germline V gene lookup returns CDR1 SGHTA and CDR2 FQGTGA. The V gene end was trimmed by 6 bases and the J gene end by 1 base; junction bases not matched to a gene: 4. The CDR3 has 15 amino acids. CDR3 amino acids: CASRPDRGSNQPQHF. As DNA, the CDR3 is TGTGCCAGCAGACCGGACAGGGGAAGCAATCAGCCCCAGCATTTT. Using reference TRBV7-3 and TRBJ1-5 for the parts outside the CDR3, the full variable domain is GAGVSQTPSNKVTEKGKYVELRCDPISGHTALYWYRQSLGQGPEFLIYFQGTGAADDSGLPNDRFFAVRPEGSVSTLKIQRTERGDSAVYLCASRPDRGSNQPQHFGDGTRLSIL.

The chain uses TRBV6-1 and TRBJ1-6; TRBD1 matches at 9 bases. Germline assignment: CDR1 MNHNS and CDR2 SASEGT. Trimming took 8 bases from V and 4 from J; bases not matched to a gene: 6. The CDR3 spans 15 residues. The CDR3 region is CASRDRVTYNSPLHF. The CDR3 coding sequence is TGTGCCAGCCGGGACAGGGTCACATATAATTCACCCCTCCACTTT.

CDR3 in DNA: TGTGCCAGCAGCTTGGAGACTAGCGGGCCCCGGGGGGAGCAGTACTTC. It yields the protein CASSLETSGPRGEQYF. The rearrangement uses TRBV5-4 and TRBJ2-7, with 10 bases identical to TRBD2. The ends lost 0 bases at V and 7 bases at J; junction bases unmatched: 10. This CDR3 is built from 16 residues. Germline CDR1 reads SGHNT; CDR2 reads YYREEE (reference sequence).

J is TRBJ1-5 and V is TRBV30; tentatively, D is TRBD1 (6 bases). V was cut by 0 bases and J by 6 bases, with 12 bases left in between. Germline CDR1 GTSNPN, CDR2 SVGIG (reference sequence). There are 14 residues in the CDR3. CDR3: CAWSVGQGIQPQHF. DNA for the CDR3: TGTGCCTGGAGTGTTGGGCAGGGGATTCAGCCCCAGCATTTT. The whole variable domain, remainder taken from reference TRBV30 and TRBJ1-5, is SQTIHQWPATLVQPVGSPLSLECTVEGTSNPNLYWYRQAAGRGLQLLFYSVGIGQISSEVPQNLSASRPQDRQFILSSKKLLLSDSGFYLCAWSVGQGIQPQHFGDGTRLSIL.

V is TRBV9 and J is TRBJ2-3; D unresolved. Germline V gene lookup returns CDR1 SGDLS and CDR2 YYNGEE. The CDR3 extends over 14 amino acids. V was clipped by 0 bases and J by 0 bases, with 5 bases between them. CDR3 sequence reads: CASSVDLSTDTQYF. The CDR3 nucleotides are TGTGCCAGCAGCGTAGACTTAAGCACAGATACGCAGTATTTT.

This clone turned up a few times. The V gene is TRBV7-2, the J gene TRBJ1-4; 11 nucleotides align to TRBD1. The CDR3 totals 17 residues. Germline CDR1 is SGHTA and CDR2 is FQGNSA. V shed 1 base and J 10 bases; nucleotides not matched to a gene: 11. The CDR3 DNA reads as TGTGCCAGCAGCTTAGTTCGCGCAGGACAGGGGGCGGGAAAACTGTTTTTT. This translates into CASSLVRAGQGAGKLFF.

The chain is built from TRBV6-6 and TRBJ1-1; no clear D. Trimming cost V 0 bases and J 0 bases, with 8 bases left between them. Germline loops: CDR1 MNHNY, CDR2 SVGAGI (reference sequence). CDR3 size: 15 residues. DNA for the CDR3: TGTGCCAGCAGTTACTCGCGAGGAATGAACACTGAAGCTTTCTTT. Translating it yields CASSYSRGMNTEAFF.

The CDR3 reads CASSHYRISNYGYTF. As DNA, the CDR3 is TGTGCCAGCAGCCACTACAGGATCTCTAACTATGGCTACACCTTC. The chain combines TRBV11-2 with TRBJ1-2; a possible D gene is TRBD1 (5 bases). Germline CDR1 is SGHAT and CDR2 is FQNNGV. The CDR3 covers 15 residues. Trimming removed 5 bases from V and 0 bases from J, with 13 bases in between.

The gene calls are TRBV7-9 and TRBJ1-2; perhaps TRBD1 as D (5 bases). The germline V and J ends were trimmed by 5 bases and 4 bases, with 14 bases remaining between them. The CDR3 loop spans 14 amino acids. CDR1 and CDR2 from the germline V gene are SEHNR and FQNEAQ (reference sequence). CDR3 protein: CASSRDSTFYGYTF. The CDR3 DNA sequence: TGTGCCAGCAGCCGAGACAGCACCTTCTATGGCTACACCTTC.